What follows is one T cell receptor (beta chain) and its context. What it binds is unknown. The sample originates from a study of T cell responses to AZD1222 COVID-19 vaccine. Study observations and caveats: There were repertoire samples only from the period after the peak T cell response.

This CDR3 contains 16 residues. In germline, CDR1 is MNHEY, CDR2 SVGEGT. The V and J ends lost 3 bases and 7 bases respectively, with 21 bases between them. TCRdb's copy holds only in-frame clones and misses some; the assay was immunoSEQ multiplex PCR. The sample shows over 100,000 clones, approximately 88% of them seen only once. The receptor's source is an adult in good health. The sequencing used peripheral blood, collected on day 0 of AZD1222 vaccination. V and J are TRBV6-2 or TRBV6-3 and TRBJ1-2; tentative D call: TRBD1 (5 bases). Written as DNA, the CDR3 is TGTGCCAGCAGTTATAAGGTCAGGGAGAGGACACTTGGCTACACCTTC. Translating it yields CASSYKVRERTLGYTF.